This TCR beta chain derives from a study of blood T cell repertoires in COVID-19. Cohorts were based on clinical histories the participants reported. This CDR3 is 15 amino acids long. J gave up 3 bases and V 4 bases, and 10 bases lay outside the gene matches. The germline gives CDR1 SQVTM, CDR2 ANQGSEA. The method was immunoSEQ multiplex PCR; TCRdb's version includes in-frame clones alone and lacks a portion of them. The sample has roughly 520,000 clones; approximately 90% are singletons. The clonotype originates from a woman in her 40s who had recovered from COVID-19. The rearrangement joins TRBV29-1 to TRBJ2-7; 9 bases align to TRBD2. Input material: PBMCs or T cells enriched from blood (not recorded which). The CDR3 region has the DNA TGCAGCGTTGGGTGGACTAGCGCCACCGACTACGAGCAGTACTTC. It encodes CSVGWTSATDYEQYF.